Sequencing of this T cell receptor (beta chain) was carried out in a study of blood T cells in healthy people across ages. A sample-barcoded 5' primer and a J-beta primer mix were used in a second PCR of roughly 7 to 11 cycles. TCRdb analysed the 5' RACE reads with MiXCR anew, one entry per CDR3 protein. The sample contains 1.6 million or so distinct CDR3 sequences, 34% of which appear only once. This clonotype has just a few counts. The germline V gene encodes CDR1 MDHEN and CDR2 SYDVKM. The CDR3 has 17 residues. The trim removed 2 bases at V and 3 bases at J, leaving 11 bases unmatched. This TCR derives from a woman in her thirties in good health. Specimen: blood. The chain combines TRBV28 with TRBJ1-2; the match to TRBD1 covers 8 bases. The CDR3 reads CASSLAGAGGADYGYTF. The CDR3 DNA reads TGTGCCAGCAGTTTAGCTGGGGCAGGGGGCGCCGACTATGGCTACACCTTC.